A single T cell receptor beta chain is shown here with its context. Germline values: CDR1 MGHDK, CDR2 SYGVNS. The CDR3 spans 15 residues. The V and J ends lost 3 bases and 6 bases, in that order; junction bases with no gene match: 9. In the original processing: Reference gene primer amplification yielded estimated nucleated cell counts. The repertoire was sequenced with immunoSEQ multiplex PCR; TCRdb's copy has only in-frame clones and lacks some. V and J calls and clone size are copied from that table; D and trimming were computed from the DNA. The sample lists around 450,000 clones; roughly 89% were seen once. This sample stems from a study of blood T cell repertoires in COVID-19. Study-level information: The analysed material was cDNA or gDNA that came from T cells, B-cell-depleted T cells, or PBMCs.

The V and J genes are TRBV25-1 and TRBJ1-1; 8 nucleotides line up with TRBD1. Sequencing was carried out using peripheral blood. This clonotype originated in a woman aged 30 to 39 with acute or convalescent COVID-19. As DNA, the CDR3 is TGTGCCAGCAGTGACCCCTTGGACAGGGTCTCTGAAGCTTTCTTT. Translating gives CASSDPLDRVSEAFF.